A selection of T cell receptor beta chains follows, all from one sample in a study of radiation and T cells in renal cell carcinoma. The data were produced by immunoSEQ multiplex PCR, yet TCRdb's version contains in-frame clones alone and is incomplete. This sample yields about 59,000 clones, of which approximately 84% are seen a single time; 7.3% belongs to the top ten. The sequenced sample was blood, obtained from a patient whose treatment included radiotherapy and nephrectomy. These receptors all stem from a man between 60 and 70 years old with renal cell carcinoma. CDR3s include the opening cysteine and the closing phenylalanine or tryptophan. D genes are given only for firm matches. Clone size is shown for a subset of rows, as once, few, many or a class of expanded clone.

TRBV19,-,-,TRBJ1-5,CASSPPQTSNQPQHF,TGTGCCAGTAGTCCCCCCCAGACTAGCAATCAGCCCCAGCATTTT
TRBV4-1,TRBD1,-,TRBJ1-1,CASSQGWDLQGLNTEAFF,TGCGCCAGCAGCCAAGGGTGGGACCTACAGGGGCTGAACACTGAAGCTTTCTTT
TRBV30,-,-,TRBJ1-2,CAWTGEGDWANYGYTF,TGTGCCTGGACAGGGGAGGGTGATTGGGCTAACTATGGCTACACCTTC
TRBV7-8,TRBD1,-,TRBJ2-2,CASSLETGYGELFF,TGTGCCAGCAGCTTGGAGACAGGGTACGGGGAGCTGTTTTTT
TRBV20-1,-,-,TRBJ1-1,CSASGGRRAFF,TGCAGTGCTTCAGGTGGGAGGAGGGCTTTCTTT
TRBV11-3,TRBD1,once,TRBJ2-4,CASSPGTAENIQYF,TGTGCCAGCAGCCCCGGGACAGCAGAAAACATTCAGTACTTC
TRBV7-2,-,-,TRBJ2-5,CASSLLADGETQYF,TGTGCCAGCAGCCTACTAGCAGATGGGGAGACCCAGTACTTC
TRBV30,-,few,TRBJ1-1,CAWSLNTEAFF,TGTGCCTGGTCACTGAACACTGAAGCTTTCTTT
TRBV19,-,-,TRBJ2-1,CASSQAYNEQFF,TGTGCCAGTAGCCAGGCCTACAATGAGCAGTTCTTC
TRBV4-1,-,-,TRBJ1-1,CASSQDIGDRGTEAFF,TGCGCCAGCAGCCAAGATATAGGGGACCGGGGCACTGAAGCTTTCTTT
TRBV7-7,TRBD1,-,TRBJ2-5,CASSLRTGQETQYF,TGTGCCAGCAGCTTAAGGACAGGGCAAGAGACCCAGTACTTC
TRBV5-8,-,-,TRBJ1-1,CASSSLTEAFF,TGTGCCAGCAGCTCCCTCACTGAAGCTTTCTTT
TRBV7-9,TRBD2,-,TRBJ2-2,CASSLRLAGGTGELFF,TGTGCCAGCAGCTTACGCCTAGCGGGAGGAACCGGGGAGCTGTTTTTT
TRBV5-1,-,-,TRBJ2-4,CASSLVGSGGKNIQYF,TGCGCCAGCAGCTTGGTGGGGTCGGGTGGCAAAAACATTCAGTACTTC
TRBV5-1,-,-,TRBJ1-6,CASSSNSAAPLHF,TGCGCCAGCAGCTCAAATTCGGCGGCACCCCTCCACTTT
TRBV4-1,-,-,TRBJ2-6,CASSQASPRSGANVLTF,TGCGCCAGCAGCCAGGCCTCTCCCCGCTCTGGGGCCAACGTCCTGACTTTC
TRBV19,-,-,TRBJ2-7,CASSMTYEQYF,TGTGCCAGTAGTATGACTTACGAGCAGTACTTC
TRBV11-1,TRBD1,-,TRBJ1-3,CASSTPGQTSGNTIYF,TGTGCCAGCAGCACGCCGGGACAGACCTCTGGAAACACCATATATTTT
TRBV30,-,-,TRBJ1-1,CAWSVQGGGFTEAFF,TGTGCCTGGAGTGTTCAGGGCGGAGGATTCACTGAAGCTTTCTTT
TRBV10-1,TRBD2,few,TRBJ2-2,CASSEFVSGPTGELFF,TGCGCCAGCAGTGAGTTCGTTAGCGGGCCCACCGGGGAGCTGTTTTTT
TRBV2,TRBD1,-,TRBJ2-7,CASRGTGGYEQYF,TGTGCCAGCAGGGGGACAGGGGGATACGAGCAGTACTTC
TRBV4-1,TRBD2,-,TRBJ2-1,CASSRPERGAYNEQFF,TGCGCCAGCAGCCGACCCGAGCGGGGGGCCTACAATGAGCAGTTCTTC
TRBV7-9,-,once,TRBJ1-2,CASSLGWGQRGNYGYTF,TGTGCCAGCAGCTTAGGATGGGGGCAGCGCGGGAACTATGGCTACACCTTC
TRBV2,TRBD2,-,TRBJ2-1,CASTRTSGSDEQFF,TGTGCCAGCACCCGGACTAGCGGGAGCGATGAGCAGTTCTTC
TRBV30,-,few,TRBJ1-1,CAWSPPGFNTEAFF,TGTGCCTGGAGTCCCCCGGGGTTTAACACTGAAGCTTTCTTT
TRBV11-3,TRBD2,-,TRBJ2-1,CASSAGSGRGYSSYNEQFF,TGTGCCAGCAGTGCTGGCAGCGGGAGGGGTTATAGCTCCTACAATGAGCAGTTCTTC
TRBV6-5,TRBD2,once,TRBJ2-1,CASSLVAGAYNEQFF,TGTGCCAGCAGTCTGGTAGCGGGAGCCTACAATGAGCAGTTCTTC
TRBV19,-,-,TRBJ1-1,CASKDSSNTEAFF,TGTGCCAGTAAAGACAGCTCGAACACTGAAGCTTTCTTT
TRBV11-2,-,-,TRBJ2-1,CASRRNIAGREQFF,TGTGCCAGCAGACGAAATATAGCAGGCCGGGAGCAGTTCTTC
TRBV10-1,-,-,TRBJ2-7,CASSDSFYEQYF,TGCGCCAGCAGTGACAGCTTCTACGAGCAGTACTTC
TRBV18,-,few,TRBJ2-6,CASSADPGPSGANVLTF,TGTGCCAGCTCCGCGGATCCCGGACCCTCTGGGGCCAACGTCCTGACTTTC
TRBV11-2,TRBD1,-,TRBJ1-2,CASSSGDRGVLGYTF,TGTGCCAGTTCAAGCGGGGACAGGGGGGTTCTTGGCTACACCTTC
TRBV28,TRBD2,-,TRBJ2-3,CASRRFREGRSTDTQYF,TGTGCCAGCAGGCGGTTTCGGGAGGGCAGGAGCACAGATACGCAGTATTTT
TRBV12-5,TRBD1,-,TRBJ1-1,CASGTKKFLGQFYFMNTEAFF,TGTGCTAGTGGCACGAAGAAATTTTTGGGACAGTTTTATTTCATGAACACTGAAGCTTTCTTT
TRBV13,-,-,TRBJ2-1,CASSPYRGAGEQFF,TGTGCCAGCAGCCCCTACCGGGGGGCTGGTGAGCAGTTCTTC
TRBV19,-,-,TRBJ1-2,CASKTSGGTNPRDYGYTF,TGTGCCAGTAAAACATCTGGCGGGACAAACCCCCGGGACTATGGCTACACCTTC
TRBV7-9,-,-,TRBJ1-5,CASSQSGDQPQHF,TGTGCCAGCAGCCAATCAGGAGACCAGCCCCAGCATTTT
TRBV11-3,-,few,TRBJ2-2,CASSQVGGSTGELFF,TGTGCCAGCAGCCAAGTCGGAGGGAGTACCGGGGAGCTGTTTTTT
TRBV10-1,-,once,TRBJ1-1,CASSEYLGQGHEAFF,TGCGCCAGCAGTGAGTACCTGGGGCAGGGTCATGAAGCTTTCTTT
TRBV20-1,TRBD1,-,TRBJ2-1,CSADRAGEQFF,TGCAGTGCTGACAGGGCGGGTGAGCAGTTCTTC
TRBV2,TRBD1,-,TRBJ2-2,CASSETGAPTGELFF,TGTGCCAGCAGTGAGACAGGGGCTCCCACCGGGGAGCTGTTTTTT
TRBV19,TRBD2,-,TRBJ2-1,CASSSGSGRYSYNEQFF,TGTGCCAGTAGTTCTGGTAGCGGGAGATACTCCTACAATGAGCAGTTCTTC
TRBV7-9,-,-,TRBJ2-5,CASSSVRQETQYF,TGTGCCAGCAGCTCAGTGAGGCAAGAGACCCAGTACTTC
TRBV27,TRBD2,-,TRBJ2-1,CASSLGLAGKRGSYNEQFF,TGTGCCAGCAGTTTGGGACTAGCGGGAAAAAGGGGCTCCTACAATGAGCAGTTCTTC